The clone carrying this T cell receptor (beta chain) was counted ten times or more. Its target is not known. This sample was taken from a study of human T cells and chemical hapten exposure. On the study more broadly: TCR yield per sample varied, mainly due to pooled library volumes. Broader study findings: TCRs above 1 in 1000 frequency stayed constant with DPC sensitization.

Library preparation tagged each individual cDNA molecule with a unique molecular identifier. TCRdb re-called the RACE reads through MiXCR, storing one row per CDR3 protein. Here the sample spans 75,000 to 100,000 distinct CDR3 sequences, about 8.8% being singletons. Sample time point: healthy volunteer bleed at 2 weeks. It was unfractionated whole blood from which total RNA was extracted. V was pared by 7 bases and J by 6 bases, with 13 bases between. The CDR3 is 12 residues long. Germline-derived CDR1 and CDR2 are SQVTM and ANQGSEA. Material: whole blood. The chain couples TRBV29-1 to TRBJ2-1; D is perhaps TRBD1 (6 bases). The receptor comes from a female donor in good health. Some clones in this sample may be carry-over from other donors' samples. The CDR3 spells CSAEGEINEQFF. The CDR3 region has the DNA TGCAGCGCCGAGGGGGAAATCAATGAGCAGTTCTTC.